Listed below are T cell receptor beta chains from one sample, sequenced in a study of cytomegalovirus exposure and HLA in healthy donors. Sequencing used immunoSEQ multiplex PCR; TCRdb keeps in-frame clones, though not all of them. The repertoire includes 100,000 to 150,000 clones, 87% of them detected once, and roughly 5% sits in the top ten. Sequenced material: PBMCs. All receptors derive from a woman younger than 45 in good health and CMV-seronegative. The CDR3 runs from the conserved cysteine through the conserved F or W. Each record gives: CDR3 protein, CDR3 DNA, D gene, clone size, J gene, V gene. The D gene is left open where the match is weak. For some rows the clone size is stated as once, few or many, or as a class when expanded; others skip it.

CASSLFGPSSYNEQFF TGTGCCAGCAGCCTGTTTGGCCCAAGCTCCTACAATGAGCAGTTCTTC - - TRBJ2-1 TRBV11-2
CASSLGDRGGNEQFF TGCGCCAGCAGCTTGGGGGACAGGGGCGGCAATGAGCAGTTCTTC TRBD1 - TRBJ2-1 TRBV5-1
CASSQSGQGLTGELFF TGCGCCAGCAGCCAGTCGGGACAGGGATTAACCGGGGAGCTGTTTTTT TRBD1 - TRBJ2-2 TRBV4-1
CATQTTPTDTQYF TGTGCCACCCAGACTACCCCCACAGATACGCAGTATTTT - - TRBJ2-3 TRBV7-9
CASSEERQGNGLSNEQFF TGTGCCAGCAGTGAAGAACGCCAGGGAAACGGATTGTCTAATGAGCAGTTCTTC - - TRBJ2-1 TRBV25-1
CASSLSRGANEQYF TGTGCCAGCAGTTTGAGCCGGGGAGCGAACGAGCAGTACTTC - once TRBJ2-7 TRBV27
CASSSATGIYGYTF TGTGCCAGCAGTTCCGCAACAGGGATCTATGGCTACACCTTC - - TRBJ1-2 TRBV6-5
CASSLGSGTAAYEQYF TGTGCCAGCAGCTTAGGATCCGGGACAGCAGCCTACGAGCAGTACTTC TRBD1 - TRBJ2-7 TRBV11-1
CASSQGWRAQPQHF TGCGCCAGCAGCCAAGGATGGAGGGCGCAGCCCCAGCATTTT - - TRBJ1-5 TRBV4-1
CASSALEGASSSEQCF TGCGCCAGCAGCGCCTTAGAGGGTGCCTCTTCGAGCGAGCAGTGCTTC - once TRBJ2-7 TRBV5-1
CASTWDRGGLAFF TGTGCCAGCACCTGGGACAGGGGAGGTTTAGCTTTCTTT TRBD1 - TRBJ1-1 TRBV28
CASSLSLAGRGGETQYF TGTGCCAGCAGTTTATCCCTAGCCGGGAGAGGAGGAGAGACCCAGTACTTC - - TRBJ2-5 TRBV28
CASSPTSGGFSGELFF TGTGCCAGCAGCCCTACTAGCGGGGGGTTCTCCGGGGAGCTGTTTTTT TRBD2 - TRBJ2-2 TRBV6-6
CSARAGNEQFF TGCAGCGCCCGAGCAGGGAATGAGCAGTTCTTC - - TRBJ2-1 TRBV29-1
CSVTWDSGGVREQYF TGCAGCGTTACTTGGGACAGTGGAGGCGTACGGGAGCAGTACTTC TRBD1 - TRBJ2-7 TRBV29-1
CASSPGGYTQYF TGTGCCAGCAGCCCGGGCGGGTATACGCAGTATTTT - - TRBJ2-3 TRBV9
CASSRAWSGTPLHF TGTGCCAGCAGCCGTGCGTGGAGTGGTACACCCCTCCACTTT - once TRBJ1-6 TRBV6-1
CASRSRQGGNTEAFF TGTGCCAGCAGGTCTCGACAGGGGGGGAACACTGAAGCTTTCTTT TRBD1 - TRBJ1-1 TRBV2
CAISESQGTEQFF TGTGCCATCAGTGAGTCACAGGGAACCGAGCAGTTCTTC - - TRBJ2-1 TRBV10-3
CASSYRTGGNEQFF TGTGCCAGCAGTTACCGGACAGGGGGCAATGAGCAGTTCTTC TRBD1 medium-sized TRBJ2-1 TRBV6-6
CASSRGASTDAQYF TGTGCCAGCAGCCGGGGGGCCAGCACAGATGCGCAGTATTTT - - TRBJ2-3 TRBV7-2
CASSPDYGYTF TGTGCCAGCAGTCCCGACTATGGCTACACCTTC - - TRBJ1-2 TRBV6-6
CASDPRGGYEQYF TGTGCCAGCGACCCAAGGGGGGGGTACGAGCAGTACTTC - - TRBJ2-7 TRBV2
CASSQQLVKGWPQHF TGTGCCAGCAGCCAGCAATTAGTAAAGGGGTGGCCCCAGCATTTT - - TRBJ1-5 TRBV4-2
CASRAVDRGNQPQHF TGTGCCAGCCGAGCCGTGGACAGGGGGAATCAGCCCCAGCATTTT TRBD1 few TRBJ1-5 TRBV6-6
CASSQGDRGTSTDTQYF TGCGCCAGCAGCCAAGGGGACAGGGGGACTAGCACAGATACGCAGTATTTT TRBD1 - TRBJ2-3 TRBV4-1
CASSLTSGRPSYEQYF TGTGCCAGCAGTTTGACTAGCGGGAGGCCTAGCTACGAGCAGTACTTC TRBD2 - TRBJ2-7 TRBV28
CASSVEGGGTEAFF TGTGCCAGCAGCGTAGAAGGGGGGGGCACTGAAGCTTTCTTT - - TRBJ1-1 TRBV9
CASSQDNNAHQPQHF TGCGCCAGCAGCCAAGATAACAACGCCCATCAGCCCCAGCATTTT - - TRBJ1-5 TRBV4-3
CASSPGTSGNTDTQYF TGCGCCAGCAGCCCTGGGACTAGCGGAAACACAGATACGCAGTATTTT TRBD2 - TRBJ2-3 TRBV5-1
CASSLYFRGRAETGELFF TGCGCCAGCAGCCTCTACTTTCGCGGGAGGGCAGAAACCGGGGAGCTGTTTTTT TRBD2 - TRBJ2-2 TRBV4-3
CASDRRRGGESSGNTIYF TGTGCTAGTGACCGGAGGCGAGGGGGCGAGAGCTCTGGAAACACCATATATTTT TRBD1 - TRBJ1-3 TRBV12-5